One and the same sample provided the 32 T cell receptor beta chains below, sequenced in a study of OX40 agonist ivuxolimab in advanced cancers. Only in-frame clones appear in the TCRdb table, and some are missing; sequencing was by immunoSEQ multiplex PCR. This sample has roughly 100,000 clones, with 70% to 85% found just once. This sample comprised CD4+ or CD8+ T cells sorted from blood, obtained in a trial of the OX40 agonist ivuxolimab. All receptors derive from an adult with an advanced solid tumor such as melanoma, head and neck, liver or kidney cancer.

This chain uses TRBV6-5 with TRBJ1-1; 11 nucleotides align to TRBD1. V lost 6 bases, J lost 11 bases, and 5 bases stayed unmatched. Germline lookup yields CDR1 MNHEY and CDR2 SVGAGI. The CDR3 totals 12 residues. CDR3 bases: TGTGCCAGCAGCCGGGACAGGGGGAACGCTTTCTTT. Translation gives CASSRDRGNAFF.

The V gene is TRBV2, the J gene TRBJ2-3; D perhaps matches TRBD2 (5 bases). From germline, CDR1 is SNHLY and CDR2 FYNNEI. This CDR3 has 13 amino acids. Here the CDR3 DNA reads TGTGTTAGCACGGGGTTGGCCACAGATACGCAGTATTTT. Protein product: CVSTGLATDTQYF.

The chain is built from TRBV18 and TRBJ1-6; 8 bases align to TRBD1. The junction had 4 bases not matched to a gene; V was cut back by 4 bases and J by 5 bases. CDR1 is KGHSH and CDR2 is LQKENI in the germline V gene. The CDR3 sequence is 15 residues long. The CDR3 is CASSRGTGNNSPLHF. Here the CDR3 DNA reads TGTGCCAGCTCACGGGGGACAGGCAATAATTCACCCCTCCACTTT.

V usage is TRBV2 and J usage is TRBJ1-5; 7 positions match TRBD1. The CDR3 runs to 15 residues. V lost 6 bases, J lost 0 bases, and 5 bases stayed unmatched. Germline values: CDR1 SNHLY, CDR2 FYNNEI. The DNA of the CDR3 is TGTGCCAGCAGGAAACAGGGGAATAGCAATCAGCCCCAGCATTTT. It specifies CASRKQGNSNQPQHF. The full variable domain, with the rest looked up from reference TRBV2 and TRBJ1-5, is EPEVTQTPSHQVTQMGQEVILRCVPISNHLYFYWYRQILGQKVEFLVSFYNNEISEKSEIFDDQFSVERPDGSNFTLKIRSTKLEDSAMYFCASRKQGNSNQPQHFGDGTRLSIL.

The V gene is TRBV9, the J gene TRBJ2-2; 9 positions match TRBD2. Per germline, CDR1 SGDLS and CDR2 YYNGEE. The CDR3 totals 16 residues. The trim removed 0 bases at V and 2 bases at J, leaving 2 bases unmatched. The CDR3 DNA is TGTGCCAGCAGCGTAGGACTAGCGGTAAACACCGGGGAGCTGTTTTTT. Translated, it gives CASSVGLAVNTGELFF.

In this sample, this clone turned up a few times. The chain couples TRBV18 to TRBJ1-1; perhaps TRBD1 as D (6 bases). Germline V gene lookup returns CDR1 KGHSH and CDR2 LQKENI. Trimming removed 3 bases from V and 2 bases from J, with 13 bases in between. The CDR3 totals 15 residues. CDR3 nucleotide sequence: TGTGCCAGCTCACCTACGGGGGGCCCTAACACTGAAGCTTTCTTT. Protein product: CASSPTGGPNTEAFF.

V gene TRBV9 combines with J gene TRBJ2-7; D not certain. The CDR3 has 13 amino acids. Germline assignment: CDR1 SGDLS and CDR2 YYNGEE. V dropped 0 bases and J dropped 5 bases, with 9 bases sitting between them. CDR3 loop: CASSVDPGNEQYF. DNA for the CDR3: TGTGCCAGCAGCGTAGACCCAGGTAACGAGCAGTACTTC.

This sequence joins TRBV6-5 and TRBJ2-3; 7 bases line up with TRBD1. CDR3 length equals 13 residues. Germline V lookup: CDR1 MNHEY, CDR2 SVGAGI. V gave up 2 bases and J gave up 5 bases; unmatched junction bases: 1. CDR3 nucleotide sequence: TGTGCCAGCAGTTACCGACAGGGAGATACGCAGTATTTT. This sequence encodes CASSYRQGDTQYF.

The J gene is TRBJ1-1, the V gene TRBV12-5; D is unclear. Germline CDR1 and CDR2: LGHNT and FRNRAP. CDR3 length equals 11 residues. V was pared by 7 bases and J by 0 bases, with 3 bases between. The CDR3 region is CASAVNTEAFF. CDR3 coding DNA: TGTGCTAGTGCGGTGAACACTGAAGCTTTCTTT.

The rearrangement links TRBV6-1 to TRBJ2-1; the match to TRBD2 covers 7 bases. The CDR3 covers 11 residues. Germline CDR1 is MNHNS and CDR2 is SASEGT. V was pared by 1 base and J by 12 bases, with 0 bases of the junction left unmatched. CDR3 sequence (DNA): TGTGCCAGCAGTGAAGGGGGGGGGCAGTTCTTC. It yields the protein CASSEGGGQFF.

The CDR3 sequence is CASSLDRGEHNEQFF. CDR3 in DNA: TGCGCCAGCAGCCTAGACAGGGGCGAACACAATGAGCAGTTCTTC. The chain is built from TRBV5-1 and TRBJ2-1; 8 positions agree with TRBD1. Germline CDR1 reads SGHRS; CDR2 reads YFSETQ. The V gene end was trimmed by 4 bases and the J gene end by 5 bases; junction bases not matched to a gene: 8. The CDR3 sequence is 15 residues long.

The gene calls are TRBV5-1 and TRBJ2-7, with D unresolved. Germline CDR1 reads SGHRS; CDR2 reads YFSETQ. V shed 4 bases and J shed 0 bases, with 11 bases lying between them. The CDR3 runs 14 residues. This CDR3 is CASSIGPSSYEQYF. CDR3 bases: TGCGCCAGCAGCATAGGGCCGAGCTCCTACGAGCAGTACTTC. Complete variable domain (other parts from reference TRBV5-1 and TRBJ2-7): KAGVTQTPRYLIKTRGQQVTLSCSPISGHRSVSWYQQTPGQGLQFLFEYFSETQRNKGNFPGRFSGRQFSNSRSEMNVSTLELGDSALYLCASSIGPSSYEQYFGPGTRLTVT.

The CDR3 reads CASSQTSTNTEAFF. CDR3 nucleotide sequence: TGTGCCAGCAGCCAAACATCGACGAACACTGAAGCTTTCTTT. The V call is TRBV11-2, the J call TRBJ1-1; D gene unclear. Germline-derived CDR1 and CDR2 are SGHAT and FQNNGV. This CDR3 is built from 14 residues. Trimming stripped 5 bases from V and 1 base from J, with 11 bases between. Full variable domain (rest looked up from reference TRBV11-2 and TRBJ1-1): EAGVAQSPRYKIIEKRQSVAFWCNPISGHATLYWYQQILGQGPKLLIQFQNNGVVDDSQLPKDRFSAERLKGVDSTLKIQPAKLEDSAVYLCASSQTSTNTEAFFGQGTRLTVV.

V is TRBV5-6 and J is TRBJ1-1; maybe TRBD1 (6 bases). Trimming pared 2 bases from V and 0 bases from J, leaving 11 bases between. Germline V CDR1 and CDR2: SGHDT, YYEEEE. The CDR3 loop spans 15 amino acids. CDR3 DNA sequence: TGTGCCAGCAGCTTCCGGACAGACATGAACACTGAAGCTTTCTTT. Protein product: CASSFRTDMNTEAFF.

CDR3 DNA: TGTGCCCATTCTGATCCCGACGTGGGCAATGAGCAGTTCTTC. This sequence encodes CAHSDPDVGNEQFF. The V call is TRBV7-9, the J call TRBJ2-1, with no clear D. Trimming removed 11 bases at V and 6 bases at J, with 20 bases between. Germline CDR1 reads SEHNR; CDR2 reads FQNEAQ (reference sequence). This CDR3 has 14 amino acids.

This sequence joins TRBV7-9 and TRBJ2-7, with D maybe TRBD1 (5 bases). V was cut by 5 bases and J by 3 bases, with 14 bases left in between. This CDR3 comprises 14 residues. Germline CDR1 SEHNR, CDR2 FQNEAQ (reference sequence). DNA of the CDR3: TGTGCCAGCAGCCCCCCCCTTGACAGCTACGAGCAGTACTTC. This codes for CASSPPLDSYEQYF.

The J gene is TRBJ2-3, the V gene TRBV7-6; 7 bases fit TRBD1. V gave up 2 bases and J gave up 3 bases; unmatched junction bases: 2. The CDR3 contains 14 residues. The germline gives CDR1 SGHVS, CDR2 FNYEAQ. The CDR3 DNA sequence: TGTGCCAGCAGCTTAAACAGGGGAACAGATACGCAGTATTTT. It is translated as CASSLNRGTDTQYF.

The chain couples TRBV2 to TRBJ1-2; D possibly corresponds to TRBD1 (5 bases). With 8 bases removed from V and 2 bases from J, the gap between germline ends came to 15 bases. The CDR3 totals 14 residues. Looked up from germline, CDR1 is SNHLY and CDR2 is FYNNEI. CDR3 in amino acids: CASQGATVNYGYTF. The CDR3 bases are TGTGCCAGCCAAGGAGCGACAGTCAACTATGGCTACACCTTC.

This clone was seen a single time. The rearrangement links TRBV6-5 to TRBJ2-3; TRBD2 agrees at 13 bases. Germline V gives CDR1 MNHEY, CDR2 SVGAGI. Trimming at V came to 4 bases and at J to 2 bases, leaving 3 bases not matched to a gene. The CDR3 length is 16 residues. CDR3 amino acids: CASSFTSGGVTDTQYF. In DNA, the CDR3 is TGTGCCAGCAGTTTCACTAGCGGGGGGGTCACAGATACGCAGTATTTT.

This chain links TRBV5-1 with TRBJ1-4; weak D call: TRBD1 (6 bases). Germline V gene data show CDR1 as SGHRS and CDR2 as YFSETQ. The V gene lost 7 bases and the J gene lost 0 bases, with 13 bases spanning the gap. The CDR3 totals 15 residues. CDR3 sequence: CASHPSGATNEKLFF. CDR3 in DNA: TGCGCCAGCCATCCTTCAGGGGCAACTAATGAAAAACTGTTTTTT.

V and J are TRBV11-3 and TRBJ2-7, with 8 bases matching TRBD2. V shed 5 bases, J shed 0 bases, and the junction held 6 bases outside the gene matches. CDR3 length equals 15 residues. Germline V gene lookup returns CDR1 SGHNT and CDR2 YENEEA. CDR3 in amino acids: CASSTQREYSYEQYF. CDR3 coding DNA: TGTGCCAGCAGCACCCAGCGGGAGTACTCCTACGAGCAGTACTTC.

The gene calls are TRBV18 and TRBJ2-7; no clear D. There are 14 residues in the CDR3. Trimming left V 3 bases short and J 0 bases short, with 9 bases between. Germline lookup yields CDR1 KGHSH and CDR2 LQKENI. DNA of the CDR3: TGTGCCAGCTCACCGGTGCAGGACTCCTACGAGCAGTACTTC. Protein: CASSPVQDSYEQYF.

The rearrangement uses TRBV7-9 and TRBJ1-2; D is unresolved. Looked up from germline, CDR1 is SEHNR and CDR2 is FQNEAQ (reference sequence). This CDR3 is 16 amino acids long. Trimming took off 5 bases at V and 2 bases at J, with 18 bases between the two ends. This CDR3 reads CASSLRPPTRNYGYTF. The CDR3 coding sequence is TGTGCCAGCAGCCTACGACCACCCACTCGCAACTATGGCTACACCTTC.

The sample holds one count of this clone. The chain recombines TRBV7-6 with TRBJ2-1, with a tentative D call TRBD2 (6 bases). Per the germline V gene, CDR1 is SGHVS and CDR2 is FNYEAQ. Trimming stripped 4 bases from V and 6 bases from J, with 10 bases between. The CDR3 extends over 13 amino acids. The CDR3 sequence is CASSSSGGNEQFF. In DNA, the CDR3 is TGTGCCAGCAGCTCCTCCGGGGGCAATGAGCAGTTCTTC. Supplemented by reference TRBV7-6 and TRBJ2-1, the full variable domain reads GAGVSQSPRYKVTKRGQDVALRCDPISGHVSLYWYRQALGQGPEFLTYFNYEAQQDKSGLPNDRFSAERPEGSISTLTIQRTEQRDSAMYRCASSSSGGNEQFFGPGTRLTVL.

This clone came up a few times. The chain combines TRBV18 with TRBJ1-1; D is possibly TRBD1 (5 bases). The germline V gene has CDR1 KGHSH and CDR2 LQKENI. The CDR3 sequence is 12 residues long. The V end was cut by 3 bases, the J end by 6 bases, with 8 bases between. CDR3 in DNA: TGTGCCAGCTCACCTCAGGGATCTGAAGCTTTCTTT. It is translated as CASSPQGSEAFF.

This chain uses TRBV2 with TRBJ2-7, with D unclear. This CDR3 spans 14 amino acids. Deletions cut 1 base from V and 2 bases from J, with 9 bases between. Per the germline V gene, CDR1 is SNHLY and CDR2 is FYNNEI. CDR3 amino acids: CASSEVDLTYEQYF. The CDR3 DNA sequence: TGTGCCAGCAGTGAAGTGGATCTTACCTACGAGCAGTACTTC.

The chain is built from TRBV19 and TRBJ1-6, with a possible D match to TRBD1 (5 bases). The CDR3 runs to 13 residues. Germline assignment: CDR1 LNHDA and CDR2 SQIVND (reference sequence). V lost 6 bases and J 5 bases, leaving 8 bases between the germline ends. The CDR3 sequence is CASRQADNSPLHF. The CDR3, as DNA: TGTGCCAGTAGACAGGCGGATAATTCACCCCTCCACTTT. Combining the CDR3 with reference TRBV19 and TRBJ1-6 gives the whole variable domain DGGITQSPKYLFRKEGQNVTLSCEQNLNHDAMYWYRQDPGQGLRLIYYSQIVNDFQKGDIAEGYSVSREKKESFPLTVTSAQKNPTAFYLCASRQADNSPLHFGNGTRLTVT.

This clone was picked up one time. The J gene is TRBJ2-3, the V gene TRBV4-2; 7 nucleotides agree with TRBD2. Germline assignment: CDR1 LGHNA and CDR2 YNFKEQ. The J segment lost 6 bases and the V segment lost 1 base, leaving 19 bases of the junction unmatched. The CDR3 extends over 19 amino acids. This CDR3 reads CASSQGLKRGIRGGDTQYF. Written as DNA, the CDR3 is TGTGCCAGCAGCCAAGGGTTGAAGCGGGGCATCCGTGGTGGGGATACGCAGTATTTT.

This clone has more than one count but fewer than ten. Here the CDR3 DNA reads TGTGCCAGCAGTTACCCGGCCGGACAGGGTTCCTACGAGCAGTACTTC. Translated: CASSYPAGQGSYEQYF. V usage is TRBV6-6 and J usage is TRBJ2-7; TRBD1 agrees at 8 bases. Germline-derived CDR1 and CDR2 are MNHNY and SVGAGI (reference sequence). The V and J ends lost 2 bases and 1 base, in that order; junction bases with no gene match: 7. The CDR3 covers 16 residues.

This sequence joins TRBV9 and TRBJ2-2; 7 bases map to TRBD1. CDR3 length equals 15 residues. The ends lost 4 bases at V and 2 bases at J; junction bases unmatched: 5. The germline gives CDR1 SGDLS, CDR2 YYNGEE. CDR3: CASSPGTENTGELFF. The CDR3, as DNA: TGTGCCAGCAGCCCGGGGACAGAAAACACCGGGGAGCTGTTTTTT.

The chain employs TRBV5-1 and TRBJ2-2; D is uncertain. The CDR3 consists of 16 residues. CDR1 SGHRS and CDR2 YFSETQ come from the germline V gene. Trimming stripped 0 bases from V and 0 bases from J, with 9 bases between. CDR3 loop: CASSLVGRSNTGELFF. The DNA for the CDR3 is TGCGCCAGCAGCTTGGTGGGCAGGTCGAACACCGGGGAGCTGTTTTTT.

This sequence joins TRBV5-1 and TRBJ2-1; TRBD2 aligns across 8 bases. Germline CDR1 SGHRS, CDR2 YFSETQ. The J segment lost 7 bases and the V segment lost 4 bases, leaving 10 bases of the junction unmatched. The CDR3 covers 15 residues. The CDR3 nucleotides are TGCGCCAGCAGCCGGGTGACGGGGGGGCTTAATGAGCAGTTCTTC. Its translation is CASSRVTGGLNEQFF.